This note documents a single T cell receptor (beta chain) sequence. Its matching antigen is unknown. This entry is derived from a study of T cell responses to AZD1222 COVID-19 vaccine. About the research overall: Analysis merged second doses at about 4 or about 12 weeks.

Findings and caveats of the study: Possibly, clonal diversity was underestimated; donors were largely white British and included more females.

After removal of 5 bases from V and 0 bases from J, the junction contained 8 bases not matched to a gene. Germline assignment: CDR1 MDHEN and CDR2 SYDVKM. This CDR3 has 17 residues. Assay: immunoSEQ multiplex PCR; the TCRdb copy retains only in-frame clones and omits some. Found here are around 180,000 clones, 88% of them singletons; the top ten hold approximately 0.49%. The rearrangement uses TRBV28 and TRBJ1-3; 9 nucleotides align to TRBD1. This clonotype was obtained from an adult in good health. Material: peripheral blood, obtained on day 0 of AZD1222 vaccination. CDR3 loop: CASSGGGTGSSGNTIYF. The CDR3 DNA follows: TGTGCCAGCAGTGGAGGCGGGACAGGGAGCTCTGGAAACACCATATATTTT.